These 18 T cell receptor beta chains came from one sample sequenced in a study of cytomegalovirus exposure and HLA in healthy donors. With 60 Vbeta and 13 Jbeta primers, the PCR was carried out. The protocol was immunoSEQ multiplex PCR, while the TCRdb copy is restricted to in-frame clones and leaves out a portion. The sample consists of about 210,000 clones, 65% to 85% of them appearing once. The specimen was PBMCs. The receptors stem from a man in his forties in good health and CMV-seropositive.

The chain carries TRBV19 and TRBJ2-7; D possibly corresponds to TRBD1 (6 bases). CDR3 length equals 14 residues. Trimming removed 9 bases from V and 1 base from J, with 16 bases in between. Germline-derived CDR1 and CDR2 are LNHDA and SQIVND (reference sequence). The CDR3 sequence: CASSRRQVSYEQYF. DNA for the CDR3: TGTGCCAGCAGCCGGAGACAGGTATCCTACGAGCAGTACTTC.

In nucleotides, the CDR3 is TGTGCCAGCAGCCCATACAGTCGAGGGATCGGCTACGAGCAGTACTTC. It specifies CASSPYSRGIGYEQYF. V is TRBV7-2 and J is TRBJ2-5; D perhaps matches TRBD2 (5 bases). The assigned J gene may be wrong: the sequence end matches TRBJ2-7 better. Per germline, CDR1 SGHTA and CDR2 FQGNSA. The CDR3 is made up of 16 amino acids.

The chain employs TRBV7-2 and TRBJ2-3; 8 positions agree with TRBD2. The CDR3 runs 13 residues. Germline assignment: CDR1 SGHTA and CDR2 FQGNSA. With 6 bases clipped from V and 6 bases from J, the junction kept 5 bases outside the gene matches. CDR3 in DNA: TGTGCCAGCAGTTCGCGGGGGGTGGATACGCAGTATTTT. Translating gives CASSSRGVDTQYF.

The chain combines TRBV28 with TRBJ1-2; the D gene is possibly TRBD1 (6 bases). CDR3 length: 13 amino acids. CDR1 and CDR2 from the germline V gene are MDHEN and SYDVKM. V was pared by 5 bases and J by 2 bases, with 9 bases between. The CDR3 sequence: CASSAGQNYGYTF. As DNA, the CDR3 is TGTGCCAGCAGTGCTGGACAGAACTATGGCTACACCTTC.

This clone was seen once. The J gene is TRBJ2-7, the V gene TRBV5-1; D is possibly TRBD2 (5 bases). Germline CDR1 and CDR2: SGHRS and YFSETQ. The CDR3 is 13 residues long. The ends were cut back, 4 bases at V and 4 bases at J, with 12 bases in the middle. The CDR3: CASSEGGAYEQYF. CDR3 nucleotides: TGCGCCAGCAGCGAGGGCGGCGCATACGAGCAGTACTTC.

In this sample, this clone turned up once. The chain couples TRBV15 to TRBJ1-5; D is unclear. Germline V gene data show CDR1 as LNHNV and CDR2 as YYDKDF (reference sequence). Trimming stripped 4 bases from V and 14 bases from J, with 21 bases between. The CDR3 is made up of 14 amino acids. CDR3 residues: CATSTWASWTGKHF. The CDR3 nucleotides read TGTGCCACCAGCACGTGGGCTTCTTGGACGGGAAAGCATTTT.

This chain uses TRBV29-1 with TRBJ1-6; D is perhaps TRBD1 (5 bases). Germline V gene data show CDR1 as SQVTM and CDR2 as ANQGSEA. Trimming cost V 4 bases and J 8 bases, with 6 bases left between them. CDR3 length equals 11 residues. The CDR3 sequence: CSVGGDSPLHF. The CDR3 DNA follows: TGCAGCGTTGGGGGCGATTCACCCCTCCACTTT.

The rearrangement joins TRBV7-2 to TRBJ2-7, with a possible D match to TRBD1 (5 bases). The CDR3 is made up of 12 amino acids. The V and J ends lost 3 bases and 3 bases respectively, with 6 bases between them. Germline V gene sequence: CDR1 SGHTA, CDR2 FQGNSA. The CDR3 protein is CASSFTGYEQYF. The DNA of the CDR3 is TGTGCCAGCAGCTTTACAGGCTACGAGCAGTACTTC.

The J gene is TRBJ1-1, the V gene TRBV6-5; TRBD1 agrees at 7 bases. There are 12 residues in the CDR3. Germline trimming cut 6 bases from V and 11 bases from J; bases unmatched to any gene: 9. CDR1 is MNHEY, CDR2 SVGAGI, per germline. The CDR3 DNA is TGTGCCAGCAGCCAGATGACAGGGCAGGCTTTCTTT. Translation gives CASSQMTGQAFF.

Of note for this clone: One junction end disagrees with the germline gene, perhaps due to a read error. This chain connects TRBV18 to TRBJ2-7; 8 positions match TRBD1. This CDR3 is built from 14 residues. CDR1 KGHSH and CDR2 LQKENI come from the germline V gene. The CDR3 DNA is TGTGCCAGCGCACCGGGGACAGGAGTCTACGAGCAGTACTTC. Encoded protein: CASAPGTGVYEQYF.

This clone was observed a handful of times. The CDR3 sequence is CACSRTGNYGYTF. The CDR3 bases are TGTGCCTGTTCTCGGACAGGCAACTATGGCTACACCTTC. This sequence joins TRBV30 and TRBJ1-2; 7 nucleotides match TRBD1. CDR1 and CDR2 from the germline V gene are GTSNPN and SVGIG (reference sequence). The V gene end was trimmed by 6 bases and the J gene end by 2 bases; junction bases not matched to a gene: 6. The CDR3 loop spans 13 amino acids.

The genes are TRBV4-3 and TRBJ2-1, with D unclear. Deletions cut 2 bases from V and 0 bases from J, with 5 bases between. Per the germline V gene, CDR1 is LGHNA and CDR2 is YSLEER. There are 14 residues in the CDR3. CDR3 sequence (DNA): TGCGCCAGCAGCCAACACTCCTCCTACAATGAGCAGTTCTTC. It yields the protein CASSQHSSYNEQFF.

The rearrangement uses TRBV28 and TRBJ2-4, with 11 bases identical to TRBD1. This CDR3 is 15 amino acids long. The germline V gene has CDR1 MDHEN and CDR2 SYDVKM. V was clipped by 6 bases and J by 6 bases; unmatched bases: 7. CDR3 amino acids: CASSLPGTGGNIQYF. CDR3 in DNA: TGTGCCAGCAGCCTACCCGGGACAGGGGGAAACATTCAGTACTTC.

CDR3 loop: CASSIGPASGYIHF. The CDR3 DNA reads as TGTGCCAGTAGTATAGGCCCAGCCTCGGGGTACATCCACTTT. The chain has TRBV19 and TRBJ1-6; D gene ambiguous. CDR3 length: 14 amino acids. Trimming pared 1 base from V and 17 bases from J, leaving 18 bases between. Germline V gene lookup returns CDR1 LNHDA and CDR2 SQIVND (reference sequence).

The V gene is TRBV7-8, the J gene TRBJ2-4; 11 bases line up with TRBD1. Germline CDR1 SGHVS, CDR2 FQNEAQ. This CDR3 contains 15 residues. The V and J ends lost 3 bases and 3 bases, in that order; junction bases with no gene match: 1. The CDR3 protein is CASSFGTGGKNIQYF. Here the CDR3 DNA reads TGTGCCAGCAGCTTCGGGACAGGGGGCAAAAACATTCAGTACTTC.

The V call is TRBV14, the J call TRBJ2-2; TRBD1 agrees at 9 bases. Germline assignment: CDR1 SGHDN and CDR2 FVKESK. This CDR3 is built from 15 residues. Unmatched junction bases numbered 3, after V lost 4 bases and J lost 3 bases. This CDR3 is CASSPGQGHTGELFF. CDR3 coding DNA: TGTGCCAGCAGCCCGGGACAGGGTCACACCGGGGAGCTGTTTTTT.

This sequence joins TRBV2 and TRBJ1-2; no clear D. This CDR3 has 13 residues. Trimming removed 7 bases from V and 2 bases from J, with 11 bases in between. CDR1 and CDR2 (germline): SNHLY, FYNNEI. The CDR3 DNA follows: TGTGCCAGCACCTCGGGAGAAAACTATGGCTACACCTTC. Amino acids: CASTSGENYGYTF.

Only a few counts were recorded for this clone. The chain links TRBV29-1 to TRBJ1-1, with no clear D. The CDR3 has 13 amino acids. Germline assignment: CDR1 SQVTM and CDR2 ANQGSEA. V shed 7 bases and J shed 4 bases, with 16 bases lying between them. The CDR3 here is CSAALGRATEAFF. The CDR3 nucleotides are TGCAGCGCCGCACTGGGGAGGGCCACTGAAGCTTTCTTT.